The 20 T cell receptor beta chains listed next were all sequenced from one sample in a study of cytomegalovirus exposure and HLA in healthy donors. The PCR ran on 60 Vbeta and 13 Jbeta primers. Sequenced by immunoSEQ multiplex PCR; TCRdb stores in-frame clones only, minus some. The repertoire holds approximately 100,000 clones, roughly three quarters seen once, with 4% in the top ten. Sample: PBMCs. The receptors stem from a woman in her fifties or sixties in good health and CMV-seropositive.

The chain is built from TRBV4-1 and TRBJ2-1; D unclear. The V end lost 4 bases, the J end lost 1 base, and 8 bases lay between the germline ends. CDR1 MGHRA and CDR2 YSYEKL come from the germline V gene. The CDR3 extends over 14 amino acids. As DNA, the CDR3 is TGCGCCAGCAGCCCCATCGGGTCCTACAATGAGCAGTTCTTC. Translating it yields CASSPIGSYNEQFF.

This sequence joins TRBV12-5 and TRBJ1-2, with no clear D. CDR3 size: 15 residues. Trimming left V 5 bases short and J 8 bases short, with 21 bases between. The germline V gene encodes CDR1 LGHNT and CDR2 FRNRAP. CDR3 residues: CASGSRREETGGYTF. The CDR3 bases are TGTGCTAGTGGTAGTCGCCGCGAGGAAACGGGAGGCTACACCTTC.

Notes on this clone: Other DNA sequences in the same sample also yield this CDR3. The chain uses TRBV9 and TRBJ2-7; TRBD2 is a possible D gene (7 bases). Per the germline V gene, CDR1 is SGDLS and CDR2 is YYNGEE. The V gene lost 2 bases and the J gene lost 5 bases, with 17 bases spanning the gap. CDR3 size: 15 residues. The DNA of the CDR3 is TGTGCCAGCAGCGTGGGGGGGCTAGCCGGAGACGAGCAGTACTTC. Residues: CASSVGGLAGDEQYF.

This clone has just a few counts. The V call is TRBV4-1, the J call TRBJ2-1; 8 positions agree with TRBD2. Germline V gene lookup returns CDR1 MGHRA and CDR2 YSYEKL. Unmatched junction bases numbered 5, after V lost 1 base and J lost 6 bases. This CDR3 spans 15 amino acids. For the CDR3, the DNA is TGCGCCAGCAGCCAAGGGAGGAGCGGGAGCAATGAGCAGTTCTTC. This codes for CASSQGRSGSNEQFF.

The chain uses TRBV5-1 and TRBJ1-2, with D possibly being TRBD1 (5 bases). Germline V gene sequence: CDR1 SGHRS, CDR2 YFSETQ. This CDR3 is built from 13 residues. V was shortened by 0 bases and J by 5 bases, with 8 bases between the two germline ends. In DNA form, the CDR3 reads TGCGCCAGCAGCTTGGAGGACACGTATGGCTACACCTTC. Its protein product is CASSLEDTYGYTF.

The V call is TRBV19, the J call TRBJ1-1; unclear D gene. V shed 0 bases and J shed 1 base, with 12 bases lying between them. Looked up from germline, CDR1 is LNHDA and CDR2 is SQIVND (reference sequence). This CDR3 has 16 residues. For the CDR3, the DNA is TGTGCCAGTAGTATAGAAATCGGGGTTCCGAACACTGAAGCTTTCTTT. Protein: CASSIEIGVPNTEAFF.

The V call is TRBV2, the J call TRBJ1-5, with 7 bases aligning to TRBD1. CDR3 length equals 14 residues. Trimming removed 3 bases from V and 5 bases from J; junction bases left unmatched: 4. In germline, CDR1 is SNHLY, CDR2 FYNNEI. This CDR3 reads CASSDRTGHQPQHF. In DNA form, the CDR3 reads TGTGCCAGCAGTGATCGGACAGGCCATCAGCCCCAGCATTTT.

In DNA, the CDR3 is TGTGCCAGCAGCGGGGGAGGCGGGAGCGACTCCTACGAGCAGTACTTC. Its protein product is CASSGGGGSDSYEQYF. The gene calls are TRBV5-5 and TRBJ2-7, with 7 bases identical to TRBD2. V lost 4 bases and J lost 0; bases outside the gene matches: 10. CDR3 size: 16 residues. Germline V gene sequence: CDR1 SGHKS, CDR2 YYEKEE (reference sequence).

V usage is TRBV30 and J usage is TRBJ2-3; D is perhaps TRBD2 (5 bases). Trimming took 7 bases from V and 4 from J, leaving 6 bases between them. CDR3 length equals 10 residues. Germline values: CDR1 GTSNPN, CDR2 SVGIG (reference sequence). This CDR3 is CASRADTQYF. Written as DNA, the CDR3 is TGTGCCTCGCGGGCAGATACGCAGTATTTT.

V is TRBV10-1 and J is TRBJ2-7, with D possibly being TRBD2 (7 bases). This CDR3 is built from 15 residues. The germline CDR1 and CDR2 sequences are WNHNN and SYGVQD (reference sequence). The V and J ends lost 6 bases and 2 bases respectively, with 17 bases between them. CDR3 amino acids: CASSAGAARPYEQYF. For the CDR3, the DNA is TGCGCCAGCAGCGCGGGGGCGGCGCGGCCCTACGAGCAGTACTTC.

V gene TRBV6-1 combines with J gene TRBJ1-3, with a weak D call TRBD1 (6 bases). The V gene lost 5 bases and the J gene lost 0 bases, with 14 bases spanning the gap. The germline CDR1 and CDR2 sequences are MNHNS and SASEGT. The length of the CDR3 is 16 residues. The DNA of the CDR3 is TGTGCCAGCAGTCAAGGACAGTCCCACTCTGGAAACACCATATATTTT. This encodes CASSQGQSHSGNTIYF.

This chain uses TRBV2 with TRBJ1-2, with 10 bases fitting TRBD1. The CDR3 covers 17 residues. The V segment lost 5 bases and the J segment 3 bases; nucleotides outside the gene matches: 12. Germline values: CDR1 SNHLY, CDR2 FYNNEI. The CDR3 sequence: CASSHSGDRGSHYGYTF. In nucleotides, the CDR3 is TGTGCCAGCAGTCATTCCGGGGACAGGGGCTCTCACTATGGCTACACCTTC.

The rearrangement links TRBV6-5 to TRBJ2-7, with D perhaps matching TRBD2 (5 bases). The CDR3 loop spans 16 amino acids. The V gene lost 0 bases and the J gene lost 0 bases, with 12 bases spanning the gap. CDR1 is MNHEY and CDR2 is SVGAGI in the germline V gene. The CDR3 sequence is CASSYSTLVGSYEQYF. The CDR3 DNA reads TGTGCCAGCAGTTACTCTACACTAGTGGGCTCCTACGAGCAGTACTTC.

This clone turned up a few times. The gene calls are TRBV30 and TRBJ2-7; TRBD2 is a possible D gene (5 bases). Germline V gene sequence: CDR1 GTSNPN, CDR2 SVGIG (reference sequence). V lost 5 bases, J lost 6 bases, and 20 bases lay in between. The CDR3 spans 14 residues. This CDR3 is CAWGVEAAVLEQYF. DNA for the CDR3: TGTGCCTGGGGAGTTGAAGCGGCGGTTCTCGAGCAGTACTTC.

This chain uses TRBV2 with TRBJ2-1, with 8 bases that match TRBD2. This CDR3 comprises 15 residues. Germline CDR1 reads SNHLY; CDR2 reads FYNNEI. Trimming removed 8 bases from V and 5 bases from J; junction bases left unmatched: 11. Here the CDR3 DNA reads TGTGCCAGCGAAGGATATGGGACTAGTAACAATGAGCAGTTCTTC. Translating gives CASEGYGTSNNEQFF.

Note on this clone: Sequence at one end of the junction differs from germline and may be a read error. J is TRBJ1-2 and V is TRBV7-9; TRBD1 might be the D (6 bases). This CDR3 contains 15 residues. Germline V gene lookup returns CDR1 SEHNR and CDR2 FQNEAQ (reference sequence). The CDR3 sequence is CSSSIHRDEPELSTF. CDR3 coding DNA: TGTTCCAGCAGCATCCACAGGGACGAGCCCGAATTGTCCACCTTC.

A word on this clone: At one boundary the junction diverges from the germline segment, which might be a read error. The chain has TRBV7-9 and TRBJ2-7; TRBD2 matches 8 bases. CDR1 and CDR2 (germline): SEHNR, FQNEAQ (reference sequence). The CDR3 is 15 amino acids. The CDR3 region has the DNA TGTTCCAGCAGCTTATCACTAGCGGAGGACTACGAGCAGTACTTC. The encoded protein is CSSSLSLAEDYEQYF. Full variable domain (missing parts from reference TRBV7-9 and TRBJ2-7): DTGVSQNPRHKITKRGQNVTFRCDPISEHNRLYWYRQTLGQGPEFLTYFQNEAQLEKSRLLSDRFSAERPKGSFSTLEIQRTEQGDSAMYLCSSSLSLAEDYEQYFGPGTRLTVT.

The chain links TRBV27 to TRBJ2-3, with TRBD2 identical over 9 bases. Germline CDR1 is MNHEY and CDR2 is SMNVEV (reference sequence). The CDR3 contains 15 residues. V was clipped by 4 bases and J by 2 bases; unmatched bases: 4. The CDR3 nucleotides read TGTGCCAGCAGTTCTAGCGGGGTTCCCACAGATACGCAGTATTTT. As protein: CASSSSGVPTDTQYF.

This rearrangement joins TRBV4-2 to TRBJ2-1; 12 bases align to TRBD2. The V gene end was trimmed by 0 bases and the J gene end by 6 bases; junction bases not matched to a gene: 6. The V gene's germline CDR1 is LGHNA and CDR2 YNFKEQ. The CDR3 contains 17 residues. The CDR3 coding sequence is TGTGCCAGCAGCCAAGATGGGTCTAGCGGGGGGGCCAATGAGCAGTTCTTC. Its translation is CASSQDGSSGGANEQFF.

The chain links TRBV5-5 to TRBJ1-5; possible D gene TRBD1, 6 bases. In germline, CDR1 is SGHKS, CDR2 YYEKEE (reference sequence). The CDR3 extends over 14 amino acids. V was clipped by 2 bases and J by 6 bases, with 12 bases between them. The DNA for the CDR3 is TGTGCCAGCAGCTTTCGACAGGACGGTCAGCCCCAGCATTTT. Amino acids: CASSFRQDGQPQHF.